Listed here are 19 T cell receptor beta chains from one sample, sequenced in a study of blood T cells in healthy people across ages. Then a second PCR, running about 7 to 11 cycles, was carried out with a sample-barcoded 5' primer and a J-beta primer mix. TCRdb recomputed calls from the 5' RACE reads with MiXCR, one row per CDR3 protein. The repertoire holds 750,000 to 950,000 distinct CDR3 sequences, around a quarter seen once, with 2.5% to 3.5% in the top ten. The same specimen was also included in a second study, on T cells of mothers and their children.

The sample taken for sequencing was blood. These receptors were taken from a boy between 5 and 17 years old in good health.

The V call is TRBV12-3 or TRBV12-4, the J call TRBJ2-5; 9 bases map to TRBD1. The trim removed 3 bases at V and 1 base at J, leaving 6 bases unmatched. CDR3 length equals 16 residues. CDR3 in amino acids: CASSFPTGGFQETQYF. The DNA for the CDR3 is TGTGCCAGCAGTTTTCCTACAGGGGGCTTCCAAGAGACCCAGTACTTC.

This clonotype appeared a few times. The chain couples TRBV6-5 to TRBJ2-3; D not resolved. CDR3 length: 14 residues. Germline CDR1 is MNHEY and CDR2 is SVGAGI. Deletions cut 7 bases from V and 5 bases from J, with 16 bases between. The CDR3 reads CASKINSWGDTQYF. The DNA for the CDR3 is TGTGCCAGCAAAATCAATTCGTGGGGAGATACGCAGTATTTT.

This clonotype was seen a few times. The chain carries TRBV5-5 and TRBJ2-7; 7 bases fit TRBD1. Trimming took 3 bases from V and 0 from J; bases not matched to a gene: 6. Germline V CDR1 and CDR2: SGHKS, YYEKEE (reference sequence). This CDR3 region has 15 residues. CDR3 region: CASSSRGQVSYEQYF. For the CDR3, the DNA is TGTGCCAGCAGCTCCCGAGGACAGGTCTCCTACGAGCAGTACTTC.

This rearrangement joins TRBV7-6 to TRBJ2-5; 15 nucleotides match TRBD2. From germline, CDR1 is SGHVS and CDR2 FNYEAQ. The CDR3 sequence is 17 residues long. Germline trimming cut 4 bases from V and 7 bases from J; bases unmatched to any gene: 10. The CDR3 region is CASSYHRTSGGAVTQYF. CDR3 bases: TGTGCCAGCAGCTACCATCGGACTAGCGGGGGGGCAGTGACCCAGTACTTC.

This clonotype was counted between two and nine times. The V call is TRBV20-1, the J call TRBJ2-7; either TRBD1 or TRBD2 may fit D (6 bases each). Trimming pared 3 bases from V and 2 bases from J, leaving 14 bases between. In germline, CDR1 is DFQATT, CDR2 SNEGSKA (reference sequence). This CDR3 comprises 14 residues. The CDR3 protein is CSASPGATPYEQYF. DNA of the CDR3: TGCAGTGCTAGCCCGGGGGCCACCCCCTACGAGCAGTACTTC.

This clonotype was observed a few times. This chain joins TRBV6-1 and TRBJ1-4; 10 bases are shared with TRBD1. The CDR3 is made up of 20 amino acids. CDR1 is MNHNS, CDR2 SASEGT, per germline. V gave up 0 bases and J gave up 5 bases; unmatched junction bases: 15. The CDR3 region is CASSEAAPGTGDGPNEKLFF. For the CDR3, the DNA is TGTGCCAGCAGTGAAGCGGCCCCCGGGACAGGGGATGGGCCGAATGAAAAACTGTTTTTT.

CDR3 protein: CASSFWTTYDEQYF. CDR3 sequence (DNA): TGCGCCAGCAGCTTCTGGACCACCTACGACGAGCAGTACTTC. The V and J genes are TRBV5-1 and TRBJ2-7; D remains ambiguous. The CDR3 spans 14 residues. Germline CDR1 reads SGHRS; CDR2 reads YFSETQ. V was cut by 2 bases and J by 5 bases, with 14 bases left in between. The full variable domain, in which reference TRBV5-1 and TRBJ2-7 provide the parts outside the CDR3, is KAGVTQTPRYLIKTRGQQVTLSCSPISGHRSVSWYQQTPGQGLQFLFEYFSETQRNKGNFPGRFSGRQFSNSRSEMNVSTLELGDSALYLCASSFWTTYDEQYFGPGTRLTVT.

There are a few counts of this clonotype. The chain uses TRBV20-1 and TRBJ2-5; TRBD2 matches 9 bases. The CDR3 sequence is 17 residues long. The trim removed 0 bases at V and 2 bases at J, leaving 10 bases unmatched. The germline V gene encodes CDR1 DFQATT and CDR2 SNEGSKA (reference sequence). CDR3 nucleotide sequence: TGCAGTGCTAGAGACTCGGTAGCGGGGGTACTACAAGAGACCCAGTACTTC. It encodes CSARDSVAGVLQETQYF.

The CDR3 loop is CASSFGFGNQPQHF. As DNA, the CDR3 is TGTGCCAGCAGCTTCGGGTTTGGCAATCAGCCCCAGCATTTT. This chain links TRBV7-8 with TRBJ1-5; D remains unclear. CDR1 and CDR2 (germline): SGHVS, FQNEAQ. V lost 3 bases and J 2 bases, leaving 8 bases between the germline ends. This CDR3 region has 14 residues.

V gene TRBV5-5 combines with J gene TRBJ2-5, with D possibly TRBD1 on 6 matching bases. The CDR3 is made up of 15 amino acids. Germline CDR1 SGHKS, CDR2 YYEKEE (reference sequence). Trimming pared 6 bases from V and 1 base from J, leaving 16 bases between. The CDR3 here is CASTPQGTSQETQYF. The CDR3 region has the DNA TGTGCCAGCACCCCACAGGGCACCTCCCAAGAGACCCAGTACTTC.

This chain's CDR3 is CASSPKGSATYEQYF. CDR3 DNA sequence: TGTGCCAGCAGCCCCAAGGGGAGCGCCACCTACGAGCAGTACTTC. This chain uses TRBV7-3 with TRBJ2-7; D is tentatively TRBD1 or TRBD2 (5 bases each). CDR1 is SGHTA and CDR2 is FQGTGA in the germline V gene. The CDR3 totals 15 residues. V shed 5 bases and J shed 2 bases, with 16 bases lying between them.

This chain uses TRBV4-3 with TRBJ1-2, with D hard to call. V lost 7 bases and J 1 base, leaving 16 bases between the germline ends. The CDR3 is 15 residues long. Germline V gene sequence: CDR1 LGHNA, CDR2 YSLEER. CDR3 loop: CASTLEYRINYGYTF. DNA of the CDR3: TGCGCCAGCACCCTCGAATATCGGATTAACTATGGCTACACCTTC.

The gene calls are TRBV7-9 and TRBJ1-4; 10 bases line up with TRBD1. Germline-derived CDR1 and CDR2 are SEHNR and FQNEAQ (reference sequence). The CDR3 extends over 14 amino acids. J was trimmed by 7 bases and V by 6 bases; bases with no gene match: 5. The CDR3 nucleotides read TGTGCCAGCAGTCGACAGGGGGCGACTGAAAAACTGTTTTTT. This gives the protein CASSRQGATEKLFF.

V is TRBV5-1 and J is TRBJ2-7; D gene unclear. Deletions cut 4 bases from V and 3 bases from J, with 14 bases between. The CDR3 sequence is 14 residues long. Germline CDR1 SGHRS, CDR2 YFSETQ. The CDR3 loop is CASSPDSGFYEQYF. The CDR3 DNA sequence: TGCGCCAGCAGCCCGGATTCGGGTTTCTACGAGCAGTACTTC.

The chain links TRBV5-1 to TRBJ1-2; D unresolved. Per germline, CDR1 SGHRS and CDR2 YFSETQ. Trimming stripped 3 bases from V and 7 bases from J, with 13 bases between. The CDR3 runs 13 residues. The CDR3 nucleotides are TGCGCCAGCAGCTCCGGCGCGTACTTTGGCTACACCTTC. It is translated as CASSSGAYFGYTF.

This clonotype was recorded a few times. The chain has TRBV27 and TRBJ1-2; the D is unclear. This CDR3 spans 15 amino acids. Per the germline V gene, CDR1 is MNHEY and CDR2 is SMNVEV (reference sequence). Trimming pared 6 bases from V and 3 bases from J, leaving 17 bases between. CDR3 bases: TGTGCCAGCAGCGTAAACCCCTCCGTCCACTATGGCTACACCTTC. Translated: CASSVNPSVHYGYTF.

This chain joins TRBV12-3 or TRBV12-4 and TRBJ2-1, with TRBD1 identical over 8 bases. After removal of 10 bases from V and 9 bases from J, the junction contained 8 bases not matched to a gene. The CDR3 length is 12 residues. The CDR3 DNA sequence: TGTGCCACCAGGACAGGGTTAAGTGAGCAGTTCTTC. Amino acid sequence: CATRTGLSEQFF.

J is TRBJ2-7 and V is TRBV9; D is ambiguous. Looked up from germline, CDR1 is SGDLS and CDR2 is YYNGEE. V dropped 4 bases and J dropped 4 bases, with 9 bases sitting between them. The CDR3 covers 12 residues. CDR3 DNA sequence: TGTGCCAGCAGCAAAAACCCATACGAGCAGTACTTC. Its protein is CASSKNPYEQYF.

This chain links TRBV29-1 with TRBJ1-2, with 8 bases that match TRBD1. Unmatched junction bases numbered 2, after V lost 4 bases and J lost 4 bases. The CDR3 contains 12 residues. Germline V gene lookup returns CDR1 SQVTM and CDR2 ANQGSEA. As DNA, the CDR3 is TGCAGCGTTGCGCAGGGGGCCTATGGCTACACCTTC. It yields the protein CSVAQGAYGYTF. Together with reference TRBV29-1 and TRBJ1-2, the CDR3 gives the full variable domain: SAVISQKPSRDICQRGTSLTIQCQVDSQVTMMFWYRQQPGQSLTLIATANQGSEATYESGFVIDKFPISRPNLTFSTLTVSNMSPEDSSIYLCSVAQGAYGYTFGSGTRLTVV.